This T cell receptor (beta chain) was captured in a study of blood T cell repertoires in COVID-19. Study at large: T cells, B-cell-depleted T cells, or PBMCs supplied cDNA or gDNA.

The assay was immunoSEQ multiplex PCR, and TCRdb's table has in-frame clones only and misses some. The sample has a few hundred thousand clones, around 89% seen once. Germline V CDR1 and CDR2: SGDLS, YYNGEE. J gave up 8 bases and V 4 bases, and 6 bases lay outside the gene matches. The CDR3 is made up of 15 amino acids. The source of this sequence is a woman in her fifties or sixties who had recovered from COVID-19. The chain combines TRBV9 with TRBJ1-6; 10 bases align to TRBD1. Sequenced: PBMCs or T cells enriched from blood (not recorded which). For the CDR3, the DNA is TGTGCCAGCAGCCCCGCCGGACAGGGGGATTCACCCCTCCACTTT. Translating gives CASSPAGQGDSPLHF. The variable domain in full, with the rest retrieved from reference TRBV9 and TRBJ1-6, is DSGVTQTPKHLITATGQRVTLRCSPRSGDLSVYWYQQSLDQGLQFLIQYYNGEERAKGNILERFSAQQFPDLHSELNLSSLELGDSALYFCASSPAGQGDSPLHFGNGTRLTVT.